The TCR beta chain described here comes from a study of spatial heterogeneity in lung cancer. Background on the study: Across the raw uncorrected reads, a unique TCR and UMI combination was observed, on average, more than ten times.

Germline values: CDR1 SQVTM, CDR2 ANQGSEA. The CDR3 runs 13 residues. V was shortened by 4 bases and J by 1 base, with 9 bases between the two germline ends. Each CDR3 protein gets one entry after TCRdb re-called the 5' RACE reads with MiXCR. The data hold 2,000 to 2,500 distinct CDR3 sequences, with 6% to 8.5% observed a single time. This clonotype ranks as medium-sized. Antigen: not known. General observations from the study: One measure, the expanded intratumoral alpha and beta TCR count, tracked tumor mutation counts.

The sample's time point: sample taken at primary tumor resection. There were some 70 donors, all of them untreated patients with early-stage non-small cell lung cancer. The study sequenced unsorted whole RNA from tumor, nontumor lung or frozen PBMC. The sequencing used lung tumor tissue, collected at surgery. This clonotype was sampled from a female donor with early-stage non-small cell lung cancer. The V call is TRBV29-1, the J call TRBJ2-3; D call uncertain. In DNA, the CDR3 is TGCAGCGTTGGTGGTAGTCGCACAGATACGCAGTATTTT. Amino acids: CSVGGSRTDTQYF.